This entry is about one T cell receptor (beta chain). Original data processing: Amplification with reference gene primers provided the estimates of nucleated cell counts. The table came from immunoSEQ multiplex PCR; TCRdb's copy has only in-frame clones and leaves some out. That table is the source of V, J and clone size, and D and trimming were worked out from the DNA. The sample includes approximately 280,000 clones, 70% to 90% of them seen just once. V lost 0 bases, J lost 4 bases, and 15 bases lay in between. This CDR3 has 17 residues. Germline CDR1 and CDR2: SEHNR and FQNEAQ (reference sequence). Everyone who took part was about 18 to 90 years old, and they came from fewer than 25 US areas. Participants' reported clinical history set cohort assignment. The sample belongs to a study of blood T cell repertoires in COVID-19. Looking at the study overall: The United States, Italy and Spain supplied acute and convalescent COVID-19 samples.

The source of this sequence is a woman aged 40 to 50 who had recovered from COVID-19. Material: PBMCs or T cells enriched from blood (not recorded which). This chain connects TRBV7-9 to TRBJ1-4; a weak D match, TRBD1 (5 bases). For the CDR3, the DNA is TGTGCCAGCAGCTTAGCAGTTGCGGGGGGAGATAATGAAAAACTGTTTTTT. It yields the protein CASSLAVAGGDNEKLFF.